The 31 T cell receptor beta chains presented below share a single source sample, sequenced in a study of cytomegalovirus exposure and HLA in healthy donors. Produced via immunoSEQ multiplex PCR; TCRdb's table is partial and in-frame only. This sample yields over 55,000 clones, of which about 96% are seen a single time; 0.9% to 1% belongs to the top ten. The source material was PBMCs. The receptors originated from a man aged 18-30 years in good health and CMV-seronegative.

The genes are TRBV30 and TRBJ2-3, with TRBD2 matching over 9 bases. Germline V gives CDR1 GTSNPN, CDR2 SVGIG (reference sequence). V gave up 0 bases and J gave up 0 bases; unmatched junction bases: 1. The CDR3 has 15 residues. CDR3 amino acids: CAWSVTSGSTDTQYF. The CDR3 DNA sequence: TGTGCCTGGAGTGTAACTAGCGGGAGCACAGATACGCAGTATTTT.

The genes are TRBV7-2 and TRBJ2-1; 7 nucleotides line up with TRBD2. The germline V gene has CDR1 SGHTA and CDR2 FQGNSA. The CDR3 is 15 amino acids. V was clipped by 0 bases and J by 5 bases; unmatched bases: 4. CDR3 bases: TGTGCCAGCAGCTTAGCGGCTAGCGGCAACAATGAGCAGTTCTTC. It is translated as CASSLAASGNNEQFF. Using reference TRBV7-2 and TRBJ2-1 for the parts outside the CDR3, the full variable domain is GAGVSQSPSNKVTEKGKDVELRCDPISGHTALYWYRQSLGQGLEFLIYFQGNSAPDKSGLPSDRFSAERTGGSVSTLTIQRTQQEDSAVYLCASSLAASGNNEQFFGPGTRLTVL.

This chain uses TRBV7-6 with TRBJ2-6; 7 bases line up with TRBD1. Germline V gives CDR1 SGHVS, CDR2 FNYEAQ. The J segment lost 0 bases and the V segment lost 4 bases, leaving 9 bases of the junction unmatched. The CDR3 is made up of 18 amino acids. Here the CDR3 reads CASSWAMTGRSGANVLTF. The CDR3 DNA follows: TGTGCCAGCAGCTGGGCAATGACAGGGCGCTCTGGGGCCAACGTCCTGACTTTC.

J is TRBJ2-7 and V is TRBV28; D is possibly TRBD1 (5 bases). The CDR3 is 16 amino acids. The V end lost 2 bases, the J end lost 3 bases, and 17 bases lay between the germline ends. Germline assignment: CDR1 MDHEN and CDR2 SYDVKM. The CDR3 is CASSLPPKGQDYEQYF. CDR3 nucleotides: TGTGCCAGCAGTTTACCCCCGAAGGGGCAAGACTACGAGCAGTACTTC.

J is TRBJ2-7 and V is TRBV30; weak D call: TRBD1 (6 bases). Germline V lookup: CDR1 GTSNPN, CDR2 SVGIG (reference sequence). The CDR3 has 13 amino acids. V was clipped by 1 base and J by 1 base, with 8 bases between them. CDR3 sequence: CAWSDRVSYEQYF. In DNA form, the CDR3 reads TGTGCCTGGAGTGACAGGGTTTCCTACGAGCAGTACTTC.

V is TRBV7-2 and J is TRBJ2-7, with a tentative D call TRBD1 (5 bases). Germline V gene lookup returns CDR1 SGHTA and CDR2 FQGNSA. The CDR3 runs 12 residues. Trimming took 5 bases from V and 4 from J, leaving 9 bases between them. In DNA, the CDR3 is TGTGCCAGCAGCGGTCAGGGTTACGAGCAGTACTTC. Encoded protein: CASSGQGYEQYF.

The V gene is TRBV14, the J gene TRBJ1-1; a possible D gene is TRBD1 (6 bases). This CDR3 has 16 residues. Per the germline V gene, CDR1 is SGHDN and CDR2 is FVKESK. V lost 1 base, J lost 1 base, and 13 bases lay in between. CDR3 loop: CASSQGQGQENTEAFF. The CDR3 DNA reads TGTGCCAGCAGCCAAGGCCAGGGACAAGAGAACACTGAAGCTTTCTTT. Together with reference TRBV14 and TRBJ1-1, the CDR3 gives the full variable domain: EAGVTQFPSHSVIEKGQTVTLRCDPISGHDNLYWYRRVMGKEIKFLLHFVKESKQDESGMPNNRFLAERTGGTYSTLKVQPAELEDSGVYFCASSQGQGQENTEAFFGQGTRLTVV.

The chain's CDR3 is CASSYANRGLSEKLFF. Written as DNA, the CDR3 is TGTGCCAGCAGTTACGCCAACAGGGGGCTAAGTGAAAAACTGTTTTTT. The chain uses TRBV6-6 and TRBJ1-4, with 9 bases that match TRBD1. From germline, CDR1 is MNHNY and CDR2 SVGAGI (reference sequence). The CDR3 spans 16 residues. Trimming took 2 bases from V and 7 from J; bases not matched to a gene: 8.

This clone is a singleton in its sample. The genes are TRBV7-9 and TRBJ1-1; tentatively, D is TRBD1 (5 bases). The V end was cut by 6 bases, the J end by 0 bases, with 23 bases between. The CDR3 consists of 18 residues. Looked up from germline, CDR1 is SEHNR and CDR2 is FQNEAQ (reference sequence). The CDR3 here is CASRRDGFPRGMNTEAFF. The CDR3 DNA reads as TGTGCCAGCAGACGCGATGGGTTCCCTAGGGGAATGAACACTGAAGCTTTCTTT.

The rearrangement links TRBV7-6 to TRBJ2-1; the match to TRBD1 covers 10 bases. Trimming cost V 6 bases and J 8 bases; bases outside gene matches: 7. CDR1 is SGHVS, CDR2 FNYEAQ, per germline. This CDR3 is built from 14 residues. CDR3 sequence: CASSPLTGGYEQFF. CDR3 in DNA: TGTGCCAGCAGTCCTCTGACAGGGGGCTATGAGCAGTTCTTC.

The J gene is TRBJ2-1, the V gene TRBV5-6; D uncertain. CDR3 length: 13 residues. From germline, CDR1 is SGHDT and CDR2 YYEEEE. Trimming pared 1 base from V and 4 bases from J, leaving 6 bases between. The CDR3 protein is CASSLTTYNEQFF. The CDR3 nucleotides are TGTGCCAGCAGCTTGACGACTTACAATGAGCAGTTCTTC.

This chain uses TRBV27 with TRBJ2-1, with TRBD2 matching 9 bases. With V trimmed by 7 bases and J by 5 bases, 6 bases remained unmatched. The CDR3 is 14 residues long. In germline, CDR1 is MNHEY, CDR2 SMNVEV (reference sequence). The CDR3 DNA is TGTGCCAGCACCGCGGGAGGGACAAACAATGAGCAGTTCTTC. It is translated as CASTAGGTNNEQFF.

This clone was recorded once. The gene calls are TRBV27 and TRBJ2-7; TRBD2 aligns across 9 bases. Losses at the gene ends were 6 bases for V and 2 bases for J; bases not matched to a gene: 2. CDR1 MNHEY and CDR2 SMNVEV come from the germline V gene (reference sequence). This CDR3 has 13 residues. The CDR3 protein is CASRGLAAYEQYF. The CDR3 DNA sequence: TGTGCCAGCAGGGGACTAGCCGCCTACGAGCAGTACTTC.

J is TRBJ2-7 and V is TRBV9, with a weak D call TRBD1 (6 bases). Germline loops: CDR1 SGDLS, CDR2 YYNGEE. Trimming removed 4 bases from V and 12 bases from J, with 20 bases in between. The CDR3 has 13 residues. The DNA for the CDR3 is TGTGCCAGCAGCTCATCGCTCCAGGGGTTTACGTACTTC. Its translation: CASSSSLQGFTYF.

This chain links TRBV6-5 with TRBJ2-7; TRBD2 matches 10 bases. The length of the CDR3 is 14 residues. Trimming cost V 1 base and J 6 bases; bases outside gene matches: 3. Germline values: CDR1 MNHEY, CDR2 SVGAGI. CDR3 sequence (DNA): TGTGCCAGCAGTTACTTGGCTAGCGGGAGCGAGCAGTACTTC. It is translated as CASSYLASGSEQYF.

The gene calls are TRBV19 and TRBJ2-4, with 8 bases fitting TRBD2. Looked up from germline, CDR1 is LNHDA and CDR2 is SQIVND (reference sequence). This CDR3 is 17 amino acids long. J lost 2 bases, V lost 5 bases, and 11 bases had no gene match. CDR3 DNA sequence: TGTGCCAGTAGTTGGTTCCCCGGGGGGGGCTCCAAAAACATTCAGTACTTC. It specifies CASSWFPGGGSKNIQYF.

The rearrangement links TRBV27 to TRBJ2-7, with 8 bases matching TRBD1. V shed 8 bases, J shed 7 bases, and the junction held 16 bases outside the gene matches. The CDR3 sequence is 15 residues long. CDR1 MNHEY and CDR2 SMNVEV come from the germline V gene (reference sequence). This CDR3 is CASGPSVTGVGEQYF. Written as DNA, the CDR3 is TGTGCCAGCGGCCCCTCGGTGACAGGGGTGGGAGAGCAGTACTTC.

The CDR3 DNA reads as TGCGCCAGCAGAACCGGGACTAGCGGCAGCGAGACCCAGTACTTC. Amino acid sequence: CASRTGTSGSETQYF. The V and J genes are TRBV5-1 and TRBJ2-5, with TRBD2 matching over 11 bases. The V gene end was trimmed by 5 bases and the J gene end by 5 bases; junction bases not matched to a gene: 8. The CDR3 is 15 amino acids. Germline V gene sequence: CDR1 SGHRS, CDR2 YFSETQ.

This clone was recorded once. This chain joins TRBV5-4 and TRBJ2-7; a weak D match, TRBD1 (6 bases). Germline assignment: CDR1 SGHNT and CDR2 YYREEE (reference sequence). The CDR3 totals 14 residues. The germline V and J ends were trimmed by 0 bases and 1 base, with 8 bases remaining between them. CDR3 DNA sequence: TGTGCCAGCAGCTTGGAACAGGGATCCTACGAGCAGTACTTC. It codes for CASSLEQGSYEQYF.

This clone was seen just once. J is TRBJ1-1 and V is TRBV2; D is ambiguous. The CDR3 has 14 amino acids. The germline gives CDR1 SNHLY, CDR2 FYNNEI. Trimming stripped 5 bases from V and 2 bases from J, with 12 bases between. The CDR3 bases are TGTGCCAGCAGTTGGGCAGAAGTTAACACTGAAGCTTTCTTT. Translation: CASSWAEVNTEAFF.

The chain is built from TRBV5-4 and TRBJ2-5, with TRBD2 identical over 8 bases. Losses at the gene ends were 0 bases for V and 9 bases for J; bases not matched to a gene: 13. This CDR3 comprises 16 residues. Germline V gene data show CDR1 as SGHNT and CDR2 as YYREEE (reference sequence). CDR3: CASSLVGGRSAGAQYF. CDR3 DNA: TGTGCCAGCAGCTTGGTGGGCGGGAGGTCGGCAGGGGCCCAGTACTTC. Full variable domain (outside the CDR3, taken from reference TRBV5-4 and TRBJ2-5): ETGVTQSPTHLIKTRGQQVTLRCSSQSGHNTVSWYQQALGQGPQFIFQYYREEENGRGNFPPRFSGLQFPNYSSELNVNALELDDSALYLCASSLVGGRSAGAQYFGPGTRLLVL.

V is TRBV30 and J is TRBJ2-2, with 10 bases fitting TRBD1. The CDR3 spans 13 residues. Germline-derived CDR1 and CDR2 are GTSNPN and SVGIG (reference sequence). Trimming took 7 bases from V and 3 from J; bases not matched to a gene: 2. CDR3 nucleotide sequence: TGTGCCTCGGGACAGGGGTACACCGGGGAGCTGTTTTTT. This translates into CASGQGYTGELFF.

This chain joins TRBV4-2 and TRBJ2-3; 8 positions agree with TRBD1. V shed 1 base and J 4 bases; nucleotides not matched to a gene: 4. The germline gives CDR1 LGHNA, CDR2 YNFKEQ. The CDR3 contains 15 residues. CDR3 region: CASSQATGVADTQYF. For the CDR3, the DNA is TGTGCCAGCAGCCAAGCGACAGGGGTAGCAGATACGCAGTATTTT.

The chain carries TRBV27 and TRBJ2-6; TRBD1 agrees at 7 bases. CDR1 MNHEY and CDR2 SMNVEV come from the germline V gene (reference sequence). This CDR3 has 15 residues. V gave up 5 bases and J gave up 4 bases; unmatched junction bases: 5. The CDR3 sequence is CASSDRVLGANVLTF. CDR3 DNA: TGTGCCAGCAGTGACAGGGTTTTAGGGGCCAACGTCCTGACTTTC. Combining the CDR3 with reference TRBV27 and TRBJ2-6 gives the whole variable domain EAQVTQNPRYLITVTGKKLTVTCSQNMNHEYMSWYRQDPGLGLRQIYYSMNVEVTDKGDVPEGYKVSRKEKRNFPLILESPSPNQTSLYFCASSDRVLGANVLTFGAGSRLTVL.

There are a few counts of this clone. The chain employs TRBV6-6 and TRBJ2-2; maybe TRBD1 (6 bases). Germline CDR1 MNHNY, CDR2 SVGAGI (reference sequence). V lost 6 bases to trimming and J lost 7 bases, with 12 bases between them. The CDR3 is made up of 13 amino acids. The CDR3: CASSDNRDGELFF. CDR3 DNA sequence: TGTGCCAGCAGCGACAACAGGGACGGGGAGCTGTTTTTT.

This sequence joins TRBV7-3 and TRBJ2-2, with 9 nucleotides matching TRBD2. The V and J ends lost 1 base and 4 bases, in that order; junction bases with no gene match: 13. CDR3 length equals 19 residues. CDR1 is SGHTA, CDR2 FQGTGA, per germline. The CDR3 sequence: CASSLRGHKREEGTGELFF. The CDR3 nucleotides read TGTGCCAGCAGCTTAAGAGGACACAAGCGGGAGGAAGGCACCGGGGAGCTGTTTTTT.

The chain combines TRBV28 with TRBJ2-3, with D possibly matching TRBD2 (6 bases). Trimming left V 4 bases short and J 1 base short, with 12 bases between. This CDR3 spans 15 amino acids. The germline V gene has CDR1 MDHEN and CDR2 SYDVKM. The CDR3 loop is CASSSAGPGTDTQYF. Written as DNA, the CDR3 is TGTGCCAGCAGTTCCGCGGGGCCGGGCACAGATACGCAGTATTTT.

The V gene is TRBV28, the J gene TRBJ2-6; 14 nucleotides line up with TRBD2. The germline gives CDR1 MDHEN, CDR2 SYDVKM. J lost 2 bases, V lost 5 bases, and 11 bases had no gene match. This CDR3 comprises 20 residues. Here the CDR3 reads CASSPPGLAGDTAGANVLTF. The CDR3 DNA reads as TGTGCCAGCAGTCCCCCGGGACTAGCGGGAGATACGGCTGGGGCCAACGTCCTGACTTTC.

The chain is built from TRBV7-2 and TRBJ2-1; possibly TRBD1 for D (6 bases). From germline, CDR1 is SGHTA and CDR2 FQGNSA. Deletions cut 1 base from V and 12 bases from J, with 10 bases between. The CDR3 has 12 residues. The CDR3 sequence is CASSLEGTRQFF. CDR3 DNA: TGTGCCAGCAGCTTAGAAGGGACACGGCAGTTCTTC.

The V and J genes are TRBV6-5 and TRBJ1-3; TRBD1 is a possible D gene (5 bases). Germline CDR1 reads MNHEY; CDR2 reads SVGAGI. V was shortened by 2 bases and J by 3 bases, with 11 bases between the two germline ends. The CDR3 extends over 15 amino acids. This chain's CDR3 is CASSYGGVDGNTIYF. The CDR3 bases are TGTGCCAGCAGTTACGGAGGGGTTGATGGAAACACCATATATTTT.

This clone was picked up one time. The rearrangement links TRBV6-1 to TRBJ2-2; D remains ambiguous. Trimming took 6 bases from V and 6 from J, leaving 17 bases between them. The CDR3 totals 15 residues. Per germline, CDR1 MNHNS and CDR2 SASEGT. CDR3 coding DNA: TGTGCCAGCAGGCCCCCGGCGACGGCGGCCGGGGAGCTGTTTTTT. The encoded protein is CASRPPATAAGELFF.